These 2 T cell receptor beta chains came from one sample sequenced in a study of CD8 T cells in Susac syndrome (dated by TCRdb to the late 2010s). Library construction relied on the immunoSEQ multiplex PCR assay. RNA was extracted with the RNeasy kit and about 0.5 to 1 ug was reverse transcribed using random hexamers. The public sequencing data were trimmed at Q25 with fastp and processed into clonotypes with MiXCR by TCRdb, which kept only in-frame beta chains. For every CDR3 protein sequence, its rows merge into one entry that carries the most common genes and DNA. The sample has about 130,000 distinct CDR3 sequences on record, less than 95% of them singletons. The top ten constitute 0.1% to 0.15% of the sample. Sequencing input: CD4+ T cells from PBMCs. The receptors were sampled from a human donor with multiple sclerosis.

This clonotype was counted a single time. The V call is TRBV30, the J call TRBJ2-1; maybe TRBD2 (6 bases). V gave up 4 bases and J gave up 1 base, with 17 bases separating them. Germline V gene lookup returns CDR1 GTSNPN and CDR2 SVGIG (reference sequence). The CDR3 runs to 16 residues. The CDR3 spells CAWTPGVADSYNEQFF. Written as DNA, the CDR3 is TGTGCCTGGACCCCGGGGGTAGCGGATTCCTACAATGAGCAGTTCTTC.

This chain connects TRBV19 to TRBJ2-1; 9 positions agree with TRBD2. Germline CDR1 reads LNHDA; CDR2 reads SQIVND (reference sequence). After removal of 3 bases from V and 1 base from J, the junction contained 7 bases not matched to a gene. The CDR3 length is 17 residues. DNA for the CDR3: TGTGCCAGTAGTATGAGAAGAGCGGGAGGATCCTACAATGAGCAGTTCTTC. Its translation: CASSMRRAGGSYNEQFF.